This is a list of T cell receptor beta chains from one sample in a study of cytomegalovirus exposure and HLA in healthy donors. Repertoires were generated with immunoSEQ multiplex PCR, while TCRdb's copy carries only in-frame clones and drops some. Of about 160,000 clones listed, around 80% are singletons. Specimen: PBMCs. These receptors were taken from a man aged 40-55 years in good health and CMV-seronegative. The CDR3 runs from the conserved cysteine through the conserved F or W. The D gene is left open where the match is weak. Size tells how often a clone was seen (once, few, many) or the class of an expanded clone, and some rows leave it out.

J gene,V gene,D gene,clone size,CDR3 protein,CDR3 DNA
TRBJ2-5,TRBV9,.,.,CASSVGSGKETQYF,TGTGCCAGCAGCGTGGGTAGCGGTAAAGAGACCCAGTACTTC
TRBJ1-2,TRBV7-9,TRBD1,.,CASSSSDREPLIYGYTF,TGTGCCAGCAGCTCTAGTGACAGGGAACCTTTAATCTATGGCTACACCTTC
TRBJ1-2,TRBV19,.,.,CASREMPGNYGYTF,TGTGCCAGTCGCGAGATGCCAGGAAACTATGGCTACACCTTC
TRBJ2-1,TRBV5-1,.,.,CASSFLDNEQFF,TGCGCCAGCAGCTTTCTAGACAATGAGCAGTTCTTC
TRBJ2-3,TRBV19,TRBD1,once,CASSRTGVTDTQYF,TGTGCCAGTTCAAGGACAGGGGTGACAGATACGCAGTATTTT
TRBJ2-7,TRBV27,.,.,CASSGLGGYEQYF,TGTGCCAGCAGTGGATTGGGGGGCTACGAGCAGTACTTC
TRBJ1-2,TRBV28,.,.,CASSTSYGYTF,TGTGCCAGCAGTACCAGCTATGGCTACACCTTC
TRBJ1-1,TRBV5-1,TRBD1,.,CASSSDRGRGTEAFF,TGCGCCAGCAGCTCGGACAGGGGTCGGGGCACTGAAGCTTTCTTT
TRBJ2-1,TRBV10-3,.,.,CAISDSTGVQFF,TGTGCCATCAGTGATTCCACAGGAGTGCAGTTCTTC
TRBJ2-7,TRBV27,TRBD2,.,CASSLGIAGVYEQYF,TGTGCCAGCAGTTTAGGGATAGCGGGAGTGTACGAGCAGTACTTC
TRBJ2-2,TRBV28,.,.,CASSHEGGRGSTGELFF,TGTGCCAGCAGCCATGAAGGGGGAAGGGGGAGCACCGGGGAGCTGTTTTTT
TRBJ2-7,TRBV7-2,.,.,CASSLAASISYEQYF,TGTGCCAGCAGCTTAGCGGCCAGTATTTCCTACGAGCAGTACTTC
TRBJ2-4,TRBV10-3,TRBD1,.,CAMASDRGPRNIQYF,TGTGCCATGGCGTCTGACAGGGGGCCGAGAAACATTCAGTACTTC
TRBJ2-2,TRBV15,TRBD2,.,CATSVRLAVTGELFF,TGTGCCACCAGCGTTAGACTAGCGGTCACCGGGGAGCTGTTTTTT
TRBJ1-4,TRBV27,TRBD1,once,CASGRDRGPSGEKLFF,TGTGCCAGCGGAAGGGACAGGGGGCCCTCAGGCGAAAAACTGTTTTTT
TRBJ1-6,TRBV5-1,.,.,CASSLTEQGYNSPLHF,TGCGCCAGCAGCTTGACAGAACAGGGTTATAATTCACCCCTCCACTTT
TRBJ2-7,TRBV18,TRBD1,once,CASSPRDRTLYEQYF,TGTGCCAGCTCACCCCGGGACAGGACTCTCTACGAGCAGTACTTC
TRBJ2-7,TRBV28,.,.,CASSLGGSRGEQYF,TGTGCCAGCAGTTTGGGCGGCTCCCGGGGGGAGCAGTACTTC
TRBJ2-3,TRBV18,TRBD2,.,CASSPGRGRAPDTQYF,TGTGCCAGCTCACCGGGACGCGGGAGGGCCCCAGATACGCAGTATTTT
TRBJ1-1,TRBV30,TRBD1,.,CAWTPDRGEEAFF,TGTGCCTGGACCCCCGACAGGGGCGAGGAAGCTTTCTTT
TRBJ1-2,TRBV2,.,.,CASTPVREAYGYTF,TGTGCCAGCACCCCAGTAAGGGAGGCCTATGGCTACACCTTC
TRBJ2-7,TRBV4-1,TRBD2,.,CASSQDNLAGNLYEQYF,TGCGCCAGCAGCCAAGACAACCTAGCGGGAAACCTCTACGAGCAGTACTTC
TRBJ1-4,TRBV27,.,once,CASKRSLTGRANEKLFF,TGTGCCAGCAAACGCTCATTAACGGGCAGGGCGAATGAAAAACTGTTTTTT
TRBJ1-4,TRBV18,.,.,CASSPSGVTNEKLFF,TGTGCCAGCTCACCGTCCGGGGTAACTAATGAAAAACTGTTTTTT
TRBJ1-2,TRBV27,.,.,CASSGRDRYGYTF,TGTGCCAGCTCTGGACGGGATCGCTATGGCTACACCTTC
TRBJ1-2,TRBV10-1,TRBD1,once,CASSDGTAPARIYGYTF,TGCGCCAGCAGTGACGGGACAGCCCCTGCCCGCATCTATGGCTACACCTTC
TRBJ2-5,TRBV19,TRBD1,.,CATRDRGGQETQYF,TGTGCCACCCGGGACAGGGGGGGACAAGAGACCCAGTACTTC
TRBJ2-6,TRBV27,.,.,CASTPMGANVLTF,TGTGCCAGCACCCCCATGGGGGCCAACGTCCTGACTTTC
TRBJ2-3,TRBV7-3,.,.,CASSPWSGDTQYF,TGTGCCAGCAGCCCATGGAGCGGGGATACGCAGTATTTT
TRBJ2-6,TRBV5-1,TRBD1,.,CASSLGQGRSGANGLTF,TGCGCCAGCAGCTTGGGACAGGGGAGGTCTGGGGCCAACGGCCTGACTTTC
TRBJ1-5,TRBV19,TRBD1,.,CASSMDRDRGSGSNQPQHF,TGTGCCAGTAGTATGGACCGGGACAGGGGGTCGGGTAGCAATCAGCCCCAGCATTTT
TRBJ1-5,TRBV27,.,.,CASSPTGSGAQPQHF,TGTGCCAGCAGTCCTACAGGGTCCGGGGCCCAGCCCCAGCATTTT
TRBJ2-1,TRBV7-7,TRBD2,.,CASSSRSGSSYNEQFF,TGTGCCAGCAGCTCCCGGAGCGGGAGCTCCTACAATGAGCAGTTCTTC
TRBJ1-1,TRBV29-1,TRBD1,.,CSVVGQGDTEAFF,TGCAGCGTTGTTGGACAGGGGGATACTGAAGCTTTCTTT
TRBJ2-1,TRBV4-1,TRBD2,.,CASSDSTSGRPNEQFF,TGCGCCAGCAGCGATTCGACTAGCGGGAGGCCCAATGAGCAGTTCTTC
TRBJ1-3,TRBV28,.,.,CASGRAAGNTIYF,TGTGCCAGCGGGAGGGCCGCTGGAAACACCATATATTTT
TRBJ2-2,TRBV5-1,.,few,CASSLEDGSATGELFF,TGCGCCAGCAGCTTGGAGGACGGGAGCGCCACCGGGGAGCTGTTTTTT
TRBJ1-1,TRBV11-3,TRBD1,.,CASSQRGQGKAFF,TGTGCCAGCAGCCAAAGGGGGCAGGGAAAAGCTTTCTTT
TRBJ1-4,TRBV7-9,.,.,CASSYRQATGEKLFF,TGTGCCAGCAGCTACCGACAGGCAACGGGCGAAAAACTGTTTTTT
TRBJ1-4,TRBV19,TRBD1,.,CASSIDWDRVGEKLFF,TGTGCCAGTAGTATAGACTGGGACAGGGTTGGTGAAAAACTGTTTTTT
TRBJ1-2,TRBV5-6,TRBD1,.,CASSSTGGSYGYTF,TGTGCCAGCAGCTCGACAGGGGGGAGCTATGGCTACACCTTC
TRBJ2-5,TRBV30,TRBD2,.,CAWGTSGGQTQYF,TGTGCCTGGGGGACTAGCGGGGGACAGACCCAGTACTTC
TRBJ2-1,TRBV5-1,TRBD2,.,CASSPGTSGDEQFF,TGCGCCAGCAGCCCCGGGACTAGCGGGGATGAGCAGTTCTTC
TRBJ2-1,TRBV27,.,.,CASSPVSGEQFF,TGTGCCAGCAGTCCAGTTAGCGGTGAGCAGTTCTTC
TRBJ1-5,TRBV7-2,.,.,CASSVTGTYPPNQPQHF,TGTGCCAGCAGCGTCACAGGAACCTATCCCCCCAATCAGCCCCAGCATTTT
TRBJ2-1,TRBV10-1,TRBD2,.,CASSEGWARLAGTNEQFF,TGCGCCAGCAGTGAAGGTTGGGCCCGACTAGCGGGAACGAATGAGCAGTTCTTC
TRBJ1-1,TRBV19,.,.,CASVHRAGTEAFF,TGTGCCAGTGTTCACAGGGCCGGCACTGAAGCTTTCTTT
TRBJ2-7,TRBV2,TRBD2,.,CASSAGRPSYEQYF,TGTGCCAGCAGTGCCGGGAGGCCCTCCTACGAGCAGTACTTC
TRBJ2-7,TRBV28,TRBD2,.,CASSSSAGGAPNPRQYF,TGTGCCAGCAGTTCTTCAGCGGGGGGTGCGCCGAACCCCAGGCAGTACTTC
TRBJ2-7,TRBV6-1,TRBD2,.,CASSARLAGVLEQYF,TGTGCCAGCAGTGCGAGACTAGCGGGAGTTCTCGAGCAGTACTTC
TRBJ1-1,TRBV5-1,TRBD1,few,CASSLFEGARTEAFF,TGCGCCAGCAGCTTGTTTGAGGGGGCTCGCACTGAAGCTTTCTTT
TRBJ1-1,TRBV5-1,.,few,CASSPGSVMNTEAFF,TGCGCCAGCAGCCCGGGTTCAGTCATGAACACTGAAGCTTTCTTT
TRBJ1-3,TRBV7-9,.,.,CASSLEGDITYLSGNTIYF,TGTGCCAGCAGCTTAGAGGGGGACATAACTTACCTCTCTGGAAACACCATATATTTT
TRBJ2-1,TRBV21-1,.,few,CASTGKSSGSSYNEQFF,TGTGCCAGCACCGGAAAATCTAGCGGAAGCTCCTACAATGAGCAGTTCTTC
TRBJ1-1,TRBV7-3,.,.,CASSLGANTEAFF,TGTGCCAGCAGCTTGGGCGCGAACACTGAAGCTTTCTTT
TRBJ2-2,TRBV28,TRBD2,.,CACREGTGYTGELFF,TGTGCCTGTCGGGAGGGGACGGGATACACCGGGGAGCTGTTTTTT
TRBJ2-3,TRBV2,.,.,CATWGQGAGDTQYF,TGTGCTACGTGGGGGCAGGGCGCGGGAGATACGCAGTATTTT
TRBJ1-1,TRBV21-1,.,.,CASSNFPREGTVDTEAFF,TGTGCCAGCAGCAATTTCCCGAGGGAGGGGACGGTGGACACTGAAGCTTTCTTT
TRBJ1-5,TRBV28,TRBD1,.,CASSTLTGFGNQPQHF,TGTGCCAGCAGTACACTGACAGGGTTTGGCAATCAGCCCCAGCATTTT
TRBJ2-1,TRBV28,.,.,CASSLPPQTPVEQFF,TGTGCCAGCAGTTTGCCCCCTCAAACTCCTGTTGAGCAGTTCTTC